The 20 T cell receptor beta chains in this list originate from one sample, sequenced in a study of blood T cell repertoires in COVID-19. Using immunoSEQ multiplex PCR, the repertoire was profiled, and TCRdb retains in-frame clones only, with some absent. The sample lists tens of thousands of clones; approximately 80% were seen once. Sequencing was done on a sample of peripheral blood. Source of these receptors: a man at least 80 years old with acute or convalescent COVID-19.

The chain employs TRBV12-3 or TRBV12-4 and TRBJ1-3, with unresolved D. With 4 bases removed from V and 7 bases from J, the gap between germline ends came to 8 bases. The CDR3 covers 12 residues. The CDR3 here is CASSWEANTIYF. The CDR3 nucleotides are TGTGCCAGCAGTTGGGAGGCTAACACCATATATTTT.

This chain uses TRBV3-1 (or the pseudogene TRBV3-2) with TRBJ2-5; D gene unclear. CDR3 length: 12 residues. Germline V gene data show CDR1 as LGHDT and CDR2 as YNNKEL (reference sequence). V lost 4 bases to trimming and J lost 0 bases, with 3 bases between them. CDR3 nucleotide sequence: TGTGCCAGCAGCCGCGACCAAGAGACCCAGTACTTC. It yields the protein CASSRDQETQYF.

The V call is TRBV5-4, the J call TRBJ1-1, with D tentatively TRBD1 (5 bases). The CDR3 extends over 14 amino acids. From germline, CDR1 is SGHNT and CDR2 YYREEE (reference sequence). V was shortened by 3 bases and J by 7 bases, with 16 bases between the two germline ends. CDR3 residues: CASSSPGGEGEAFF. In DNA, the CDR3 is TGTGCCAGCAGCTCACCTGGGGGGGAGGGTGAAGCTTTCTTT.

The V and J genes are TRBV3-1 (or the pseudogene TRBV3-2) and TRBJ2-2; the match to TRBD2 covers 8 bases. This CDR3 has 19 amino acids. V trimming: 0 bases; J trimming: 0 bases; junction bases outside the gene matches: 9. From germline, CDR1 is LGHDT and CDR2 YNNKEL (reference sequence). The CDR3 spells CASSQEAAGAHPNTGELFF. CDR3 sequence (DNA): TGTGCCAGCAGCCAAGAGGCAGCGGGGGCCCACCCGAACACCGGGGAGCTGTTTTTT.

The CDR3 loop is CATSRPRTGAYEQYF. In DNA form, the CDR3 reads TGTGCCACCAGCAGACCCCGGACAGGGGCCTACGAGCAGTACTTC. The rearrangement uses TRBV15 and TRBJ2-7; 9 nucleotides align to TRBD1. In germline, CDR1 is LNHNV, CDR2 YYDKDF (reference sequence). After removal of 2 bases from V and 2 bases from J, the junction contained 4 bases not matched to a gene. The CDR3 extends over 15 amino acids.

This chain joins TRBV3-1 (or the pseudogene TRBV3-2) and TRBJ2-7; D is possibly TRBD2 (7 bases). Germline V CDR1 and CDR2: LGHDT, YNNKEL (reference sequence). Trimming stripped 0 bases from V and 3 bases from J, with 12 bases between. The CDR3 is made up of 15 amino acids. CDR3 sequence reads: CASSQEGGQFYEQYF. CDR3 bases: TGTGCCAGCAGCCAAGAGGGGGGGCAGTTCTACGAGCAGTACTTC.

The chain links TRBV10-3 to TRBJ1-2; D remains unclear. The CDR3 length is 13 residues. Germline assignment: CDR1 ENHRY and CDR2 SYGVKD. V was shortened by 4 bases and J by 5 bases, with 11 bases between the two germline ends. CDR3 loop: CAISVDNTYGYTF. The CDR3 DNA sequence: TGTGCCATCAGTGTAGACAATACTTATGGCTACACCTTC.

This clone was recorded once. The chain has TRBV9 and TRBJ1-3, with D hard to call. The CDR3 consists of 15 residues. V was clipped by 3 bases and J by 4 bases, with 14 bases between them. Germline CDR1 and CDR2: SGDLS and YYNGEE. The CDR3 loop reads CASSGGRAFGNTIYF. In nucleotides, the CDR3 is TGTGCCAGCAGCGGAGGGCGGGCATTCGGAAACACCATATATTTT.

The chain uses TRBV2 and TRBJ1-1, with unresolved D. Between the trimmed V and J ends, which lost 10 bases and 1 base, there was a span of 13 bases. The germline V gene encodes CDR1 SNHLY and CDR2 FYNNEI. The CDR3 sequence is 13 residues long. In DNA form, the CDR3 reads TGTGCCACCCAGGCGTTGCCGAACACTGAAGCTTTCTTT. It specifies CATQALPNTEAFF.

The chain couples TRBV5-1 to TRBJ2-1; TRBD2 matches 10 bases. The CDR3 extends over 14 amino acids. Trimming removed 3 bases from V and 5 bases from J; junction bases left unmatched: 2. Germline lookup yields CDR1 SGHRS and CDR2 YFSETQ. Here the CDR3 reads CASSSGLANNEQFF. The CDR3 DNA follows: TGCGCCAGCAGCTCGGGACTAGCGAACAATGAGCAGTTCTTC.

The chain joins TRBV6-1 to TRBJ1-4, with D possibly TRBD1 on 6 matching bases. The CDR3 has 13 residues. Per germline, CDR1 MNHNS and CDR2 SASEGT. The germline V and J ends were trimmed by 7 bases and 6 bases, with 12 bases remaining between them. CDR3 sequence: CASNGQSDEKLFF. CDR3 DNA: TGTGCCAGCAACGGACAGTCGGATGAAAAACTGTTTTTT.

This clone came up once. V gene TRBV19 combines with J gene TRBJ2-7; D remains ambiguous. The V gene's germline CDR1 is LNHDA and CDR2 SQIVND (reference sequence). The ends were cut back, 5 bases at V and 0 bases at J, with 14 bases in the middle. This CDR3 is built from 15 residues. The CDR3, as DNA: TGTGCCAGTAGTCCCAGACATGGCAACTCCTACGAGCAGTACTTC. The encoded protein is CASSPRHGNSYEQYF.

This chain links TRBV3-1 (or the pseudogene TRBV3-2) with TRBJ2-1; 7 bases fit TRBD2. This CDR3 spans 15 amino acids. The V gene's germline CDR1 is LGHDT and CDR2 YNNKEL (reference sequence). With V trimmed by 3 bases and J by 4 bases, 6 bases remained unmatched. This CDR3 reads CASSQSRGGYNEQFF. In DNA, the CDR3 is TGTGCCAGCAGCCAGTCTCGCGGGGGATACAATGAGCAGTTCTTC.

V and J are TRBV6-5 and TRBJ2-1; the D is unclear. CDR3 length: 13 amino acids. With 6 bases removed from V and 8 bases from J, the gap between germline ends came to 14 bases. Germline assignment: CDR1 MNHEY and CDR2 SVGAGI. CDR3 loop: CASSLELMDEQFF. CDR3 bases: TGTGCCAGCAGCCTCGAACTGATGGATGAGCAGTTCTTC.

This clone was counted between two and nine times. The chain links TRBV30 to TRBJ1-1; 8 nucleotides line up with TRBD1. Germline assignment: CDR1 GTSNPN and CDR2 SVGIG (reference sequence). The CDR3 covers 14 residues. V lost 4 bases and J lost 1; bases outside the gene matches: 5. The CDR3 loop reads CAWIDRGTNTEAFF. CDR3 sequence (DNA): TGTGCCTGGATTGACAGGGGAACGAACACTGAAGCTTTCTTT. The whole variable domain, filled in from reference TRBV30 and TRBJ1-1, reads SQTIHQWPATLVQPVGSPLSLECTVEGTSNPNLYWYRQAAGRGLQLLFYSVGIGQISSEVPQNLSASRPQDRQFILSSKKLLLSDSGFYLCAWIDRGTNTEAFFGQGTRLTVV.

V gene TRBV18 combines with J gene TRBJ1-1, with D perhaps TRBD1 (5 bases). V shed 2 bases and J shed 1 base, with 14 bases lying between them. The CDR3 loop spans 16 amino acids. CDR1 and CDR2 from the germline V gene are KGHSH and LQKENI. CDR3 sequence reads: CASSPTRGLPNTEAFF. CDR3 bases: TGTGCCAGCTCACCAACAAGGGGACTCCCGAACACTGAAGCTTTCTTT. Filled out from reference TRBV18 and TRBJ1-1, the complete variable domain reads NAGVMQNPRHLVRRRGQEARLRCSPMKGHSHVYWYRQLPEEGLKFMVYLQKENIIDESGMPKERFSAEFPKEGPSILRIQQVVRGDSAAYFCASSPTRGLPNTEAFFGQGTRLTVV.

The CDR3 coding sequence is TGTGCCAGCAGCAAAGCCCCTTTGGCGGGGGGGCCTGGAGCGCAGTATTTT. Its translation is CASSKAPLAGGPGAQYF. The genes are TRBV21-1 and TRBJ2-3; whether TRBD2, the table's D call, matches the DNA was not checked. TRBV21-1 is a listed pseudogene. This CDR3 region has 17 residues.

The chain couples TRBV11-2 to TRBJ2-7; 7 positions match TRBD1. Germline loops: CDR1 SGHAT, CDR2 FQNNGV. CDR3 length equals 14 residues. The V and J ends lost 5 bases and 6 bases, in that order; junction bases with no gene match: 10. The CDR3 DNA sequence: TGTGCCAGCAGCCTAGGTCCACAGGGGTTCGAGCAGTACTTC. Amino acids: CASSLGPQGFEQYF.

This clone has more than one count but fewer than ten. The CDR3 protein is CASSTTGTGSYNSPLHF. CDR3 sequence (DNA): TGTGCCAGCAGCACGACCGGGACAGGCTCCTATAATTCACCCCTCCACTTT. The gene calls are TRBV5-6 and TRBJ1-6; 8 nucleotides align to TRBD1. The length of the CDR3 is 17 residues. Per the germline V gene, CDR1 is SGHDT and CDR2 is YYEEEE. The ends lost 4 bases at V and 0 bases at J; junction bases unmatched: 6.

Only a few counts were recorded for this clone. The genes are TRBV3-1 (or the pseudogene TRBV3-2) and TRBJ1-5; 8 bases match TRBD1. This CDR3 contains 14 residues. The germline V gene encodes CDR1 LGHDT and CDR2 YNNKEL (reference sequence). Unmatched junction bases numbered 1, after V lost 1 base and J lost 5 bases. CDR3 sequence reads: CASSQGTGYQPQHF. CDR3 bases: TGTGCCAGCAGCCAAGGGACAGGGTATCAGCCCCAGCATTTT.